The following is a T cell receptor beta chain sequence with its context. Its specificity is unknown. The authors reverse transcribed about 0.45 to 1 ug RNA with random hexamers. An immunoSEQ multiplex PCR generated amplified TCR beta CDR3 products spanning 54 Vbeta and 13 Jbeta. TCRdb fed the immunoSEQ multiplex PCR reads into MiXCR, producing one record per CDR3 protein. Of approximately 77,000 distinct CDR3 sequences listed, more than 85% were seen once; the top ten hold around 0.57%. This sample was taken from a study of CD8 T cells in Susac syndrome. Whole-study results and caveats: CD4+ repertoires of Susac syndrome patients lacked detectable clonal expansion. The study conceded that relatively few individuals underwent its TCR sequencing and HLA analysis.

Recently defined diagnostic criteria classed the Susac syndrome patients as definite or probable. V lost 3 bases and J lost 3; bases outside the gene matches: 2. This CDR3 is 12 amino acids long. In germline, CDR1 is DFQATT, CDR2 SNEGSKA (reference sequence). The genes are TRBV20-1 and TRBJ2-7; 7 nucleotides agree with TRBD1. The clonotype was recovered from a human donor with Susac syndrome. Sequenced: CD4+ T cells from PBMCs. The chain's CDR3 is CSARDRLYEQYF. CDR3 nucleotide sequence: TGCAGTGCTAGGGACAGGCTCTACGAGCAGTACTTC.